A single sample gave rise to the 17 T cell receptor beta chains below, sequenced in a study of T cell repertoires in cytomegalovirus infection. TCRdb analysed the reads with MiXCR anew, one entry per CDR3 protein. Here the sample spans fewer than 300,000 distinct CDR3 sequences, under 30% being singletons. Input material: PBMCs. The receptors shown here come from a human donor in good health (CMV status not recorded). Some clones in this sample may be carry-over from other donors' samples.

This chain uses TRBV11-2 with TRBJ2-7; no reliable D call. The CDR3 contains 14 residues. Germline CDR1 is SGHAT and CDR2 is FQNNGV. V lost 5 bases to trimming and J lost 2 bases, with 13 bases between them. CDR3 sequence: CASSPRLVTYEQYF. In DNA form, the CDR3 reads TGTGCCAGCAGCCCCCGGTTGGTTACCTACGAGCAGTACTTC.

The chain links TRBV19 to TRBJ2-7; either TRBD1 or TRBD2 may fit D (5 bases each). The V end was cut by 5 bases, the J end by 9 bases, with 23 bases between. In germline, CDR1 is LNHDA, CDR2 SQIVND (reference sequence). There are 15 residues in the CDR3. Here the CDR3 DNA reads TGTGCCAGTAGTGGACACCGGGACGCTGGGAAAGTGCAGTACTTC. This sequence encodes CASSGHRDAGKVQYF.

This clonotype occurred many times. The chain uses TRBV6-1 and TRBJ2-3; unclear D gene. Per the germline V gene, CDR1 is MNHNS and CDR2 is SASEGT. The V gene lost 5 bases and the J gene lost 2 bases, with 8 bases spanning the gap. The CDR3 is 13 amino acids. In DNA, the CDR3 is TGTGCCAGCAGTCAAGAATTCACAGATACGCAGTATTTT. Its protein is CASSQEFTDTQYF.

This clonotype was counted many times. The chain is built from TRBV7-2 and TRBJ1-1, with unresolved D. Trimming stripped 5 bases from V and 6 bases from J, with 13 bases between. The CDR3 has 13 amino acids. Germline V gives CDR1 SGHTA, CDR2 FQGNSA. CDR3 protein: CASSQDPDAEAFF. CDR3 nucleotide sequence: TGTGCCAGCAGCCAGGACCCAGACGCTGAAGCTTTCTTT.

This clonotype has a handful of counts. The rearrangement links TRBV14 to TRBJ1-1; 9 nucleotides align to TRBD1. CDR1 and CDR2 (germline): SGHDN, FVKESK. The CDR3 consists of 16 residues. V shed 1 base, J shed 1 base, and the junction held 4 bases outside the gene matches. The CDR3 sequence: CASSQGGQGPNTEAFF. The CDR3 DNA reads TGTGCCAGCAGCCAAGGGGGACAGGGCCCGAACACTGAAGCTTTCTTT. Based on the CDR3 plus reference TRBV14 and TRBJ1-1, the full variable domain is EAGVTQFPSHSVIEKGQTVTLRCDPISGHDNLYWYRRVMGKEIKFLLHFVKESKQDESGMPNNRFLAERTGGTYSTLKVQPAELEDSGVYFCASSQGGQGPNTEAFFGQGTRLTVV.

This clonotype was picked up one time. This sequence joins TRBV27 and TRBJ2-5; possible D gene TRBD2, 6 bases. The V gene's germline CDR1 is MNHEY and CDR2 SMNVEV (reference sequence). The CDR3 loop spans 17 amino acids. Trimming removed 2 bases from V and 0 bases from J, with 16 bases in between. This CDR3 reads CASSLRSASDDQETQYF. In DNA form, the CDR3 reads TGTGCCAGCAGTTTAAGGTCGGCTAGCGACGACCAAGAGACCCAGTACTTC.

This clonotype appeared a few times. The J gene is TRBJ2-5, the V gene TRBV7-9, with TRBD2 identical over 7 bases. This CDR3 spans 15 amino acids. The germline V gene has CDR1 SEHNR and CDR2 FQNEAQ (reference sequence). Trimming at V came to 5 bases and at J to 1 base, leaving 7 bases not matched to a gene. DNA of the CDR3: TGTGCCAGCAGCCGGGAGGTGGGGGTCCAAGAGACCCAGTACTTC. Translation gives CASSREVGVQETQYF.

This clonotype was detected only a few times. The chain uses TRBV20-1 and TRBJ1-1; TRBD1 might be the D (6 bases). The CDR3 loop spans 13 amino acids. Germline V CDR1 and CDR2: DFQATT, SNEGSKA (reference sequence). The V gene lost 2 bases and the J gene lost 8 bases, with 15 bases spanning the gap. CDR3 amino acids: CSARPPGGAEAFF. The DNA of the CDR3 is TGCAGTGCTAGACCACCCGGGGGGGCGGAAGCTTTCTTT.

V gene TRBV6-2 or TRBV6-3 combines with J gene TRBJ1-5; D is perhaps TRBD1 (6 bases). Germline CDR1 MNHEY, CDR2 SVGEGT. V was cut by 7 bases and J by 1 base, with 14 bases left in between. This CDR3 comprises 15 residues. CDR3 protein: CASNRAGTSNQPQHF. The CDR3 nucleotides read TGTGCCAGCAACCGCGCCGGGACAAGCAATCAGCCCCAGCATTTT.

This chain links TRBV19 with TRBJ2-1, with D perhaps TRBD1 or TRBD2 (6 bases each). Germline V gene sequence: CDR1 LNHDA, CDR2 SQIVND (reference sequence). With 6 bases removed from V and 4 bases from J, the gap between germline ends came to 13 bases. This CDR3 contains 14 residues. The CDR3 nucleotides read TGTGCCAGTAGGGCACCGGGGGCTTACAATGAGCAGTTCTTC. It codes for CASRAPGAYNEQFF. The whole variable domain, remainder taken from reference TRBV19 and TRBJ2-1, is DGGITQSPKYLFRKEGQNVTLSCEQNLNHDAMYWYRQDPGQGLRLIYYSQIVNDFQKGDIAEGYSVSREKKESFPLTVTSAQKNPTAFYLCASRAPGAYNEQFFGPGTRLTVL.

This clonotype was detected ten times or more. The CDR3 bases are TGTGCCAGCAGCGCGGAGGCCTTCGCCGGGGAGCTGTTTTTT. It specifies CASSAEAFAGELFF. The chain has TRBV7-2 and TRBJ2-2; D is possibly TRBD2 (5 bases). CDR1 and CDR2 from the germline V gene are SGHTA and FQGNSA. Deletions cut 5 bases from V and 6 bases from J, with 13 bases between. This CDR3 spans 14 amino acids.

The J gene is TRBJ2-2, the V gene TRBV27; D possibly matches TRBD1 or TRBD2 (5 bases each). The V gene's germline CDR1 is MNHEY and CDR2 SMNVEV (reference sequence). V lost 6 bases to trimming and J lost 5 bases, with 13 bases between them. This CDR3 region has 14 residues. The CDR3 loop reads CASRWDRQTGELFF. The CDR3 DNA is TGTGCCAGCAGGTGGGACCGACAAACCGGGGAGCTGTTTTTT.

This clonotype occurred a few times. The J gene is TRBJ2-3, the V gene TRBV28, with 7 bases identical to TRBD2. The germline V gene encodes CDR1 MDHEN and CDR2 SYDVKM. V shed 4 bases, J shed 8 bases, and the junction held 18 bases outside the gene matches. The CDR3 is 17 amino acids. The CDR3 region is CASSSPSAGEKLGTQYF. The CDR3 nucleotides are TGTGCCAGCAGTTCCCCATCCGCGGGAGAGAAGCTGGGTACGCAGTATTTT.

There are a few counts of this clonotype. The V gene is TRBV6-6, the J gene TRBJ1-1; 7 bases are shared with TRBD1. V lost 11 bases, J lost 5 bases, and 11 bases stayed unmatched. The germline V gene encodes CDR1 MNHNY and CDR2 SVGAGI (reference sequence). The CDR3 has 13 residues. The CDR3 region has the DNA TGTGCCGGGGGCGAGACAGGGCGGACTGAAGCTTTCTTT. Translation: CAGGETGRTEAFF.

On this clonotype: A much larger clone sits a single nucleotide away, making a read error possible. The V and J genes are TRBV6-1 and TRBJ2-6; D unresolved. Per germline, CDR1 MNHNS and CDR2 SASEGT. This CDR3 comprises 14 residues. V lost 9 bases to trimming and J lost 0 bases, with 9 bases between them. DNA for the CDR3: TGTGCCAGGAAACCGAACTCTGGGGCCAACGTCCTGACTTTC. This translates into CARKPNSGANVLTF.

This chain uses TRBV7-9 with TRBJ2-2; 7 bases are a match to TRBD2. J lost 6 bases, V lost 8 bases, and 6 bases had no gene match. CDR3 length equals 13 residues. Germline lookup yields CDR1 SEHNR and CDR2 FQNEAQ (reference sequence). CDR3 sequence reads: CASRLTSAGELFF. For the CDR3, the DNA is TGTGCCAGCCGACTAACTAGCGCCGGGGAGCTGTTTTTT.

This clonotype was observed many times. The gene calls are TRBV7-2 and TRBJ2-2, with 7 bases fitting TRBD2. The junction had 2 bases not matched to a gene; V was cut back by 3 bases and J by 1 base. The germline V gene encodes CDR1 SGHTA and CDR2 FQGNSA. The CDR3 extends over 15 amino acids. CDR3 protein: CASSFSSGNTGELFF. CDR3 bases: TGTGCCAGCAGCTTTTCTAGCGGGAACACCGGGGAGCTGTTTTTT.